A single sample gave rise to the 30 T cell receptor beta chains below, sequenced in a study of T cell responses to AZD1222 COVID-19 vaccine. This table comes from immunoSEQ multiplex PCR, and its TCRdb copy is limited to in-frame clones, with some not included. The repertoire includes 140,000 to 150,000 clones, 70% to 90% of them detected once, and approximately 5% sits in the top ten. The input for sequencing was peripheral blood, taken 28 days after the second AZD1222 dose. All receptors derive from an adult who received the AZD1222 COVID-19 vaccine.

Worth noting for this clone: The junction shows a germline mismatch at one end, possibly a read error. The V gene is TRBV12-5, the J gene TRBJ1-2; 7 positions match TRBD1. Germline CDR1 LGHNT, CDR2 FRNRAP. CDR3 length equals 16 residues. The CDR3 is CASELGTAKRFYGYTF. CDR3 nucleotide sequence: TGTGCTAGCGAACTCGGGACAGCCAAGAGGTTCTATGGTTACACCTTC.

DNA for the CDR3: TGCGCCAGCACCCCGGGGGACACCCTATACGAGCAGTACTTC. Residues: CASTPGDTLYEQYF. V and J are TRBV4-1 and TRBJ2-7; either TRBD1 or TRBD2 may fit D (6 bases each). With 7 bases removed from V and 4 bases from J, the gap between germline ends came to 17 bases. The germline V gene encodes CDR1 MGHRA and CDR2 YSYEKL. The CDR3 is 14 residues long.

The sample holds one count of this clone. The chain joins TRBV3-1 (or the pseudogene TRBV3-2) to TRBJ1-5, with unresolved D. Germline CDR1 is LGHDT and CDR2 is YNNKEL (reference sequence). The CDR3 totals 13 residues. The V end lost 1 base, the J end lost 5 bases, and 6 bases lay between the germline ends. CDR3 DNA sequence: TGTGCCAGCAGCCAAGTGCAGGATCAGCCCCAGCATTTT. This sequence encodes CASSQVQDQPQHF.

The gene calls are TRBV6-1 and TRBJ2-7; TRBD2 matches 8 bases. The CDR3 length is 16 residues. V dropped 0 bases and J dropped 1; count of bases not matched to a gene: 5. Germline V lookup: CDR1 MNHNS, CDR2 SASEGT. Here the CDR3 DNA reads TGTGCCAGCAGTGAAGCAGGGACTAGGTCATCCTACGAGCAGTACTTC. It encodes CASSEAGTRSSYEQYF.

In regard to this clone: In the same sample, other DNA sequences code for this CDR3. The genes are TRBV27 and TRBJ1-5, with D tentatively TRBD1 (5 bases). CDR3 length: 15 residues. The V end was cut by 3 bases, the J end by 5 bases, with 14 bases between. Germline CDR1 reads MNHEY; CDR2 reads SMNVEV (reference sequence). The CDR3 sequence is CASSLGGQGHQPQHF. CDR3 coding DNA: TGTGCCAGCAGTTTGGGCGGGCAGGGTCATCAGCCCCAGCATTTT.

The chain has TRBV7-2 and TRBJ2-6, with unresolved D. V lost 4 bases, J lost 4 bases, and 5 bases lay in between. The CDR3 loop spans 13 amino acids. Germline CDR1 SGHTA, CDR2 FQGNSA. The CDR3 DNA reads as TGTGCCAGCAGCTCCCAGGGGGCCAACGTCCTGACTTTC. Encoded protein: CASSSQGANVLTF.

The V call is TRBV11-2, the J call TRBJ2-1; TRBD2 aligns across 10 bases. Germline lookup yields CDR1 SGHAT and CDR2 FQNNGV. This CDR3 is 17 amino acids long. The trim removed 3 bases at V and 2 bases at J, leaving 7 bases unmatched. The CDR3 reads CASSFVERGGPYNEQFF. The CDR3 DNA reads TGTGCCAGCAGCTTTGTAGAGCGGGGGGGTCCCTACAATGAGCAGTTCTTC.

The chain has TRBV7-8 and TRBJ2-7; 12 bases align to TRBD2. The CDR3 is 15 amino acids. The V and J ends lost 4 bases and 4 bases, in that order; junction bases with no gene match: 5. Germline loops: CDR1 SGHVS, CDR2 FQNEAQ. CDR3 region: CASSSTSGGRYEQYF. In DNA, the CDR3 is TGTGCCAGCAGCTCAACTAGCGGGGGGAGGTACGAGCAGTACTTC.

In this sample, this clone turned up once. CDR3 protein: CSVVETSGRAVRSYNEQFF. In DNA form, the CDR3 reads TGCAGCGTTGTGGAGACTAGCGGGAGGGCCGTACGATCCTACAATGAGCAGTTCTTC. V is TRBV29-1 and J is TRBJ2-1; TRBD2 matches 14 bases. The CDR3 loop spans 19 amino acids. V shed 4 bases, J shed 1 base, and the junction held 12 bases outside the gene matches. The V gene's germline CDR1 is SQVTM and CDR2 ANQGSEA.

The V call is TRBV7-9, the J call TRBJ2-3; TRBD2 agrees at 7 bases. The length of the CDR3 is 14 residues. The V segment lost 2 bases and the J segment 1 base; nucleotides outside the gene matches: 0. Per the germline V gene, CDR1 is SEHNR and CDR2 is FQNEAQ (reference sequence). CDR3 loop: CASSLTSGTDTQYF. CDR3 DNA sequence: TGTGCCAGCAGCTTAACTAGCGGCACAGATACGCAGTATTTT.

This chain links TRBV19 with TRBJ1-3; no clear D gene. V was cut by 4 bases and J by 7 bases, with 11 bases left in between. Germline CDR1 LNHDA, CDR2 SQIVND (reference sequence). The CDR3 is 13 amino acids. CDR3 sequence (DNA): TGTGCCAGTAGTACATCGTACGGGAACACCATATATTTT. It translates to CASSTSYGNTIYF.

This chain links TRBV6-6 with TRBJ2-7; 8 positions match TRBD2. This CDR3 has 14 amino acids. Losses at the gene ends were 5 bases for V and 4 bases for J; bases not matched to a gene: 7. Germline V CDR1 and CDR2: MNHNY, SVGAGI (reference sequence). The CDR3 protein is CASSRGGPGYEQYF. The CDR3 nucleotides read TGTGCCAGCAGTCGCGGGGGGCCGGGTTACGAGCAGTACTTC.

J is TRBJ2-5 and V is TRBV10-1; 7 bases line up with TRBD2. This CDR3 region has 13 residues. The V segment lost 10 bases and the J segment 5 bases; nucleotides outside the gene matches: 10. Looked up from germline, CDR1 is WNHNN and CDR2 is SYGVQD (reference sequence). In nucleotides, the CDR3 is TGCGCCATTGGCAGGGAGGGCGAGGAGACCCAGTACTTC. It encodes CAIGREGEETQYF.

This clone has only a few counts. The genes are TRBV28 and TRBJ1-5, with a possible D match to TRBD1 (6 bases). This CDR3 contains 15 residues. Germline lookup yields CDR1 MDHEN and CDR2 SYDVKM. Trimming cost V 6 bases and J 4 bases, with 16 bases left between them. CDR3 nucleotide sequence: TGTGCCAGCAGGGCTCAGGGGCAAGGAAATCAGCCCCAGCATTTT. Translation: CASRAQGQGNQPQHF.

The rearrangement links TRBV4-1 to TRBJ1-1; no definite D call. The length of the CDR3 is 15 residues. The V and J ends lost 0 bases and 1 base respectively, with 9 bases between them. The germline V gene has CDR1 MGHRA and CDR2 YSYEKL. The CDR3 DNA reads TGCGCCAGCAGCCAAGATCTACGGGCGAACACTGAAGCTTTCTTT. Translation: CASSQDLRANTEAFF.

The rearrangement uses TRBV3-1 (or the pseudogene TRBV3-2) and TRBJ2-5; D possibly corresponds to TRBD2 (5 bases). Germline V gives CDR1 LGHDT, CDR2 YNNKEL (reference sequence). This CDR3 comprises 15 residues. V lost 4 bases, J lost 3 bases, and 15 bases lay in between. CDR3 sequence: CASSPRGVREETQYF. Written as DNA, the CDR3 is TGTGCCAGCAGCCCCCGAGGAGTGCGGGAAGAGACCCAGTACTTC.

The chain links TRBV6-5 to TRBJ1-6; D gene uncertain. Germline lookup yields CDR1 MNHEY and CDR2 SVGAGI. The CDR3 has 12 residues. Trimming pared 6 bases from V and 7 bases from J, leaving 7 bases between. The CDR3 nucleotides are TGTGCCAGCAGGGCGGGCAATTCACCCCTCCACTTT. Its translation: CASRAGNSPLHF.

The chain recombines TRBV3-1 (or the pseudogene TRBV3-2) with TRBJ2-7; 9 bases match TRBD1. Germline V gene sequence: CDR1 LGHDT, CDR2 YNNKEL (reference sequence). The CDR3 consists of 15 residues. The V segment lost 1 base and the J segment 5 bases; nucleotides outside the gene matches: 6. CDR3 sequence: CASSQAGTGLHEQYF. In nucleotides, the CDR3 is TGTGCCAGCAGCCAAGCCGGGACAGGGCTGCACGAGCAGTACTTC.

The rearrangement links TRBV10-1 to TRBJ1-1; D unresolved. The V end lost 0 bases, the J end lost 1 base, and 9 bases lay between the germline ends. CDR1 and CDR2 (germline): WNHNN, SYGVQD (reference sequence). The CDR3 contains 15 residues. The CDR3 region is CASSESRVGNTEAFF. The DNA for the CDR3 is TGCGCCAGCAGTGAGTCACGAGTGGGGAACACTGAAGCTTTCTTT.

V is TRBV2 and J is TRBJ2-2; D is perhaps TRBD1 or TRBD2 (5 bases each). Germline CDR1 reads SNHLY; CDR2 reads FYNNEI. The CDR3 totals 14 residues. Trimming pared 8 bases from V and 4 bases from J, leaving 14 bases between. CDR3 in DNA: TGTGCCAGCTCGGGGCTAGGTTTCACCGGGGAGCTGTTTTTT. Its translation is CASSGLGFTGELFF.

CDR3 nucleotide sequence: TGCGCCAGCAGCCCGACTAGCGGGAGGGGGAATGAGCAGTTCTTC. As protein: CASSPTSGRGNEQFF. The rearrangement links TRBV4-1 to TRBJ2-1, with 14 nucleotides matching TRBD2. In germline, CDR1 is MGHRA, CDR2 YSYEKL. Trimming took 4 bases from V and 7 from J; bases not matched to a gene: 3. The length of the CDR3 is 15 residues.

The V gene is TRBV20-1, the J gene TRBJ1-1; TRBD1 might be the D (5 bases). V dropped 3 bases and J dropped 3 bases, with 5 bases sitting between them. The CDR3 runs to 11 residues. The germline V gene encodes CDR1 DFQATT and CDR2 SNEGSKA (reference sequence). The CDR3 nucleotides read TGCAGTGCTAGCAGGGACACTGAAGCTTTCTTT. Translating it yields CSASRDTEAFF.

J is TRBJ2-3 and V is TRBV5-1, with TRBD2 matching over 10 bases. The CDR3 extends over 15 amino acids. V shed 4 bases and J 6 bases; nucleotides not matched to a gene: 8. The germline V gene encodes CDR1 SGHRS and CDR2 YFSETQ. CDR3 amino acids: CASSDSSGSIDTQYF. The DNA for the CDR3 is TGCGCCAGCAGCGACTCTAGCGGGAGTATTGATACGCAGTATTTT.

This clone was found a few times. In nucleotides, the CDR3 is TGTGCCAGCAGCTCCCGGGGCCGGGGGCGAGACTACGAGCAGTACTTC. Translating gives CASSSRGRGRDYEQYF. The V call is TRBV13, the J call TRBJ2-7; D is tentatively TRBD1 or TRBD2 (6 bases each). Germline V gene sequence: CDR1 PRHDT, CDR2 FYEKMQ (reference sequence). The V gene lost 4 bases and the J gene lost 3 bases, with 19 bases spanning the gap. The CDR3 sequence is 16 residues long.

This chain joins TRBV19 and TRBJ1-5; no firm D call. The V gene's germline CDR1 is LNHDA and CDR2 SQIVND (reference sequence). V was clipped by 5 bases and J by 0 bases, with 11 bases between them. The CDR3 covers 15 residues. CDR3 bases: TGTGCCAGTAGTGAAGGCGATTTTAGCAATCAGCCCCAGCATTTT. This sequence encodes CASSEGDFSNQPQHF.

In this sample, this clone turned up once. The chain links TRBV3-1 (or the pseudogene TRBV3-2) to TRBJ1-4; TRBD1 matches 7 bases. The germline CDR1 and CDR2 sequences are LGHDT and YNNKEL (reference sequence). The CDR3 is 14 residues long. V lost 6 bases to trimming and J lost 4 bases; unmatched junction nucleotides: 5. CDR3 region: CASSISGGNEKLFF. The CDR3 DNA reads TGTGCCAGCAGTATCTCAGGGGGTAATGAAAAACTGTTTTTT.

The chain is built from TRBV3-1 (or the pseudogene TRBV3-2) and TRBJ2-7; 11 nucleotides match TRBD2. Per germline, CDR1 LGHDT and CDR2 YNNKEL (reference sequence). Trimming cost V 1 base and J 2 bases; bases outside gene matches: 1. The CDR3 totals 15 residues. The CDR3 loop is CASSQGLAGTYEQYF. The CDR3 DNA follows: TGTGCCAGCAGCCAAGGACTAGCGGGAACCTACGAGCAGTACTTC.

This clone was seen more than once but under ten times. The chain carries TRBV5-1 and TRBJ2-2, with D uncertain. The germline V gene has CDR1 SGHRS and CDR2 YFSETQ. With 0 bases removed from V and 2 bases from J, the gap between germline ends came to 5 bases. This CDR3 has 14 amino acids. The CDR3 coding sequence is TGCGCCAGCAGCTTGGCCCCTAACACCGGGGAGCTGTTTTTT. It encodes CASSLAPNTGELFF. Filled out from reference TRBV5-1 and TRBJ2-2, the complete variable domain reads KAGVTQTPRYLIKTRGQQVTLSCSPISGHRSVSWYQQTPGQGLQFLFEYFSETQRNKGNFPGRFSGRQFSNSRSEMNVSTLELGDSALYLCASSLAPNTGELFFGEGSRLTVL.

V is TRBV28 and J is TRBJ2-7; TRBD1 is a possible D gene (9 bases). V was pared by 6 bases and J by 3 bases, with 18 bases between. CDR3 size: 15 residues. Per germline, CDR1 MDHEN and CDR2 SYDVKM. This CDR3 reads CASRPGGDRDYEQYF. The CDR3 DNA sequence: TGTGCCAGCAGGCCGGGGGGGGACAGGGACTACGAGCAGTACTTC.

The V call is TRBV15, the J call TRBJ1-1; D unclear. There are 14 residues in the CDR3. Between the trimmed V and J ends, which lost 0 bases and 0 bases, there was a span of 5 bases. In germline, CDR1 is LNHNV, CDR2 YYDKDF (reference sequence). CDR3 coding DNA: TGTGCCACCAGCAGAGATCGGGTGAACACTGAAGCTTTCTTT. It is translated as CATSRDRVNTEAFF.